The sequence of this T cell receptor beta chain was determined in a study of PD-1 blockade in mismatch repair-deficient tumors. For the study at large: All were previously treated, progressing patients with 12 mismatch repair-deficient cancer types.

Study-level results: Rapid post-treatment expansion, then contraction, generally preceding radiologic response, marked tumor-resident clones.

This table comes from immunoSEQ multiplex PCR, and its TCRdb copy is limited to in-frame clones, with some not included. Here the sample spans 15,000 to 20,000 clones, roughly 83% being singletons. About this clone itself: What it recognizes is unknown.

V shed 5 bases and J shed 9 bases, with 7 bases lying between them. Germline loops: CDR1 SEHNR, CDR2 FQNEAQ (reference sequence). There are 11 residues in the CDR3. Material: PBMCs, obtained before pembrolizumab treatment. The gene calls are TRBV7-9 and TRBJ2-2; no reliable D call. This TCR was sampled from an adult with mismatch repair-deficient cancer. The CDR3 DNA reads TGTGCCAGCAGCCCAATCCGGGAGCTGTTTTTT. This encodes CASSPIRELFF.